This TCR beta chain stems from a study of OX40 agonist ivuxolimab in advanced cancers. Overall study results and limits: At doses 0.1 to 3.0 mg/kg, CD4+ and CD8+ clones expanded. Relative to CD4+, CD8+ T cells held more expanded clones on average. In a subset of nonresponders, normalized T-cell clonal expansion was also low.

Comments on this clone: What it recognizes is unknown.

TCRdb's table, derived via immunoSEQ multiplex PCR, lists solely in-frame clones and lacks some. This sample yields some 150,000 clones, of which about 92% are seen a single time; roughly 0.94% belongs to the top ten. The germline CDR1 and CDR2 sequences are SQVTM and ANQGSEA. The CDR3 has 15 residues. V dropped 5 bases and J dropped 3 bases, with 19 bases sitting between them. The input for sequencing was CD4+ or CD8+ T cells sorted from blood, taken in a trial of the OX40 agonist ivuxolimab. The chain carries TRBV29-1 and TRBJ1-1, with D possibly TRBD1 on 6 matching bases. This receptor was identified in an adult with an advanced solid tumor such as melanoma, head and neck, liver or kidney cancer. This CDR3 reads CSVQWRGGGDTEAFF. CDR3 nucleotide sequence: TGCAGCGTTCAATGGCGTGGGGGCGGGGACACTGAAGCTTTCTTT. Using reference TRBV29-1 and TRBJ1-1 for the parts outside the CDR3, the full variable domain is SAVISQKPSRDICQRGTSLTIQCQVDSQVTMMFWYRQQPGQSLTLIATANQGSEATYESGFVIDKFPISRPNLTFSTLTVSNMSPEDSSIYLCSVQWRGGGDTEAFFGQGTRLTVV.